This T cell receptor beta chain is drawn from a study of T cell repertoires in ileal Crohn's disease (dated by TCRdb to the late 2010s). As for the study more broadly: At the time of surgery, around 35% of patients were active smokers, and the median duration of disease was 6.5 to 8.5 years. Every patient underwent surgery because of a complication, which was stricturing disease in approximately 60% and penetrating disease in approximately 40%. About half of the patients received postoperative therapy: eleven to twelve received thiopurines and 15 to 20 received anti-TNF agents. The TCR repertoire was analysed in about 60 patients with Crohn's disease drawn from a prospective multicentre cohort. The study ran alongside a multicentre cohort designed to identify predictors of early endoscopic recurrence after ileocolonic resection. A Rutgeerts score higher than i0 was the definition used for endoscopic postoperative recurrence. A total of roughly 170 mucosal samples from roughly 60 patients were sequenced, with samples obtained at several locations on the surgical specimen and at postoperative endoscopy.

In regard to this clone: Its antigen is not yet known. No much larger clone exists at a distance of one base, and base qualities are not known.

To be eligible, patients had to be adults with ileal or ileocolonic Crohn's disease and an indication for ileocolonic resection. Before DNA extraction, whole ileal mucosal biopsies were kept frozen at -80 degrees C. A TRizol-based method was used to extract genomic DNA from the frozen whole biopsies, and the DNA was quantified with a NanoDrop 2000 spectrophotometer. Study-level results and caveats: A significantly higher proportion of clonal expansions was observed in active smokers at surgery than in non-smokers (roughly 24% vs 19%, p=0.02). More high-frequency clones were carried by sorted CD8 T cells than by CD4 T cells, suggesting that mucosal expansions were mainly CD8. Higher percentages of high-frequency clones at the time of surgery were linked to endoscopic recurrence, and every patient with clonality above 26.8% (18/57) had recurrence. Mucosal CD4 and CD8 T cells were sorted and sequenced only in a subgroup of patients, the size of which was not stated.

The CDR3 spans 15 residues, from the cysteine through the phenylalanine. The retained sequence is limited to the CDR3, 45 bases, with the frame set at the first base. V is cut back by 4 bases and J by 4 bases, with 9 bases in the junction unmatched. CDR1 and CDR2 (ENHRY, SYGVKD) derive from the germline V gene. Five hundred nanograms of biopsy DNA per sample were submitted for commercial TCRB immunosequencing. A two-step, amplification bias-controlled multiplex PCR was used by Adaptive Biotechnology to amplify CDR3 regions from genomic DNA. Primers covering every V and J gene segment were used in the first PCR, while barcodes and Illumina adapters were added in the second PCR. An Illumina instrument was used to sequence the CDR3 libraries. The authors processed their data as follows. Vendor-provided pipelines were combined with custom analysis of raw data in R/Bioconductor under R version 3.3.0. Clonality, ranging from 0 to 1, was calculated as the inverse of the normalised Shannon entropy of all productive clones. High-frequency clones were defined as the repertoire share of the top 100 clones, retaining only clones passing a 95% confidence test. Repertoire diversity was measured with the Simpson index, and overlap between samples was measured with the Morisita-Horn index. The clones in this table, taken by TCRdb from immuneACCESS, are in-frame only. Not every clone is retained; where verified, under half of the shortfall comes from an unresolved V gene, and the cause of the rest is unknown. That table supplies the V and J calls and clone size; D and trimming were determined from the DNA. In all, the sample holds approximately 15,000 clones, and around three quarters of those were seen once. The biggest ten clones account for under 5% of the sample.

Sequencing used ileal tissue. The rearrangement joined TRBV10-3 to TRBJ1-1, with 7 bases aligning to TRBD1. The clonotype comes from an adult with Crohn's disease. The sequenced DNA is TGTGCCATCAGTGGGTCCAAGGCAGGGGGCACTGAAGCTTTCTTT. Protein translation: CAISGSKAGGTEAFF.